A single T cell receptor beta chain is shown here with its context. Its antigen is not known. This sample is part of a study of OX40 agonist ivuxolimab in advanced cancers. V trimming: 0 bases; J trimming: 7 bases; junction bases outside the gene matches: 17. The CDR3 length is 21 residues. Germline CDR1 LNHNV, CDR2 YYDKDF (reference sequence). The repertoire was sequenced with immunoSEQ multiplex PCR; TCRdb's copy has only in-frame clones and lacks some. Of about 68,000 clones in the sample, about 91% are singletons; the top ten hold about 0.31%. Study-wide findings and caveats: Clonal expansion was seen in CD4+ and CD8+ blood T cells by week 6 at 0.1 to 3.0 mg/kg.

The clonotype was recovered from an adult with an advanced solid tumor such as melanoma, head and neck, liver or kidney cancer. Sequencing was performed on CD4+ or CD8+ T cells sorted from blood, taken in a trial of the OX40 agonist ivuxolimab. The rearrangement links TRBV15 to TRBJ2-2, with TRBD2 matching 13 bases. The CDR3 is CATSRDPMPLLAGGPGGELFF. The CDR3 nucleotides read TGTGCCACCAGCAGAGATCCTATGCCGCTACTAGCGGGAGGGCCGGGCGGGGAGCTGTTTTTT.